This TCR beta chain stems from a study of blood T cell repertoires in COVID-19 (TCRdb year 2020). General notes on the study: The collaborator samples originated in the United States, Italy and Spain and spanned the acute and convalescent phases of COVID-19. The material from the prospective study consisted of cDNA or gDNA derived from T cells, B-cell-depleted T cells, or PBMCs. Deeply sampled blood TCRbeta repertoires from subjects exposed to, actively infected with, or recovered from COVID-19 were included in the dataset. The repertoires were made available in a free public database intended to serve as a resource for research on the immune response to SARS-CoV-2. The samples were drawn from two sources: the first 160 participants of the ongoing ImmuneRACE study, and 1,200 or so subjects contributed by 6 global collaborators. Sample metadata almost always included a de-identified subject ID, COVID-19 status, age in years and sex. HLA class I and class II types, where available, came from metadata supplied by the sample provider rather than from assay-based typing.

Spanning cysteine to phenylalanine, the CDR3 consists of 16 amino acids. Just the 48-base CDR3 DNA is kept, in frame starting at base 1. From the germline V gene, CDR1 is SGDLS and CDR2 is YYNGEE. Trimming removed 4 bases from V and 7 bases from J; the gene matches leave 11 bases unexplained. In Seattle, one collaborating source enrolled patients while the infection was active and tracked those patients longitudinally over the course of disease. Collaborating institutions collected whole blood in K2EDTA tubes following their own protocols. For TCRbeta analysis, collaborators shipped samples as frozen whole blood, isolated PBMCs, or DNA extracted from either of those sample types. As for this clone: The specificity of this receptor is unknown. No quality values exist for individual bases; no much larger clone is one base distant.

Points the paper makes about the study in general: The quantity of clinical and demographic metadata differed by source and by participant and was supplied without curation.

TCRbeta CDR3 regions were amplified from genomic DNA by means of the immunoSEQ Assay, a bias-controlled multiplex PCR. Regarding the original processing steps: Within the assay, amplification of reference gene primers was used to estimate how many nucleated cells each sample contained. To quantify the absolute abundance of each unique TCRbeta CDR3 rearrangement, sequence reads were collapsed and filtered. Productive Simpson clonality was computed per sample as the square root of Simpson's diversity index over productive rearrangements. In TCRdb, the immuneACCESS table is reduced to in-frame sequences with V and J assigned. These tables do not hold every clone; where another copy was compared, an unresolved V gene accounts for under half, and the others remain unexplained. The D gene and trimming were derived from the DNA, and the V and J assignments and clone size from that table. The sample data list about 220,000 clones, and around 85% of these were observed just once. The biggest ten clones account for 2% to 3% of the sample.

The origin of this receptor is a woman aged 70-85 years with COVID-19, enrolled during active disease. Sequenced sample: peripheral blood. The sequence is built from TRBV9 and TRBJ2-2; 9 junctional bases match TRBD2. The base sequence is TGTGCCAGCAGCCCCAGCTGGACTAGCGAGGGCGGGGAGCTGTTTTTT. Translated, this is CASSPSWTSEGGELFF.